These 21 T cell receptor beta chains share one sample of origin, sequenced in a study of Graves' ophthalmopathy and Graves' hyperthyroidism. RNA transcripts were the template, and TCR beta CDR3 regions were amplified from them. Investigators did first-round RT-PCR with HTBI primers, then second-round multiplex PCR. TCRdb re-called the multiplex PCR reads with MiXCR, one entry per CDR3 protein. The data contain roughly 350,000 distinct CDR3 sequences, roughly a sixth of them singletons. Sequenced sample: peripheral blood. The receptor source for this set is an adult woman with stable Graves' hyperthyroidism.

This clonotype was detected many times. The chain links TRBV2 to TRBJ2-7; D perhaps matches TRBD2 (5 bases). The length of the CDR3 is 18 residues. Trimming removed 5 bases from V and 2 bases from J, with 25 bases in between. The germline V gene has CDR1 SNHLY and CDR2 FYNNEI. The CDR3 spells CASSFPPADWRSTYEQYF. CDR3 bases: TGTGCCAGCAGTTTCCCACCCGCGGACTGGCGCTCCACCTACGAGCAGTACTTC.

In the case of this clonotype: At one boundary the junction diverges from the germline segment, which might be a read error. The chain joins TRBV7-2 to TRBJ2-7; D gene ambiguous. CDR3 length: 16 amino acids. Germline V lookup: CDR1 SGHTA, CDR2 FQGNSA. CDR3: CASSLGLAVLSYDQYF. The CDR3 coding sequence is TGTGCCAGCAGCCTAGGCTTGGCGGTCCTCTCCTACGATCAGTACTTC.

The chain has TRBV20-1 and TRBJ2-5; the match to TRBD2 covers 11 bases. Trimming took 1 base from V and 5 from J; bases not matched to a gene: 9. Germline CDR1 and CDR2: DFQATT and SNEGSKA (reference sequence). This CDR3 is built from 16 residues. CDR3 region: CSARGLAGGASETQYF. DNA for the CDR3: TGCAGTGCTAGAGGGCTAGCGGGAGGTGCTTCGGAGACCCAGTACTTC.

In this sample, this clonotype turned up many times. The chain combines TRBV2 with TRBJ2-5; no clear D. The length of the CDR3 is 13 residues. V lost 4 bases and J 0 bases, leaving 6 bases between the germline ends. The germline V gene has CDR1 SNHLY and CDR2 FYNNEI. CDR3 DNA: TGTGCCAGCAGTGCGAACTACCAAGAGACCCAGTACTTC. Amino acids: CASSANYQETQYF.

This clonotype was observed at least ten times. The CDR3 DNA follows: TGTGCCAGCAGCCAACTTGCTGGTGTGACCCAGTACTTC. Protein product: CASSQLAGVTQYF. The V and J genes are TRBV6-2 or TRBV6-3 and TRBJ2-5; D unresolved. The CDR3 runs 13 residues. The germline V gene has CDR1 MNHEY and CDR2 SVGEGT. V was shortened by 6 bases and J by 7 bases, with 15 bases between the two germline ends.

CDR3 nucleotide sequence: TGTGCCAGCATTCGGACTAGCGGCCAAGAGACCCAGTACTTC. Its protein is CASIRTSGQETQYF. The gene calls are TRBV6-2 or TRBV6-3 and TRBJ2-5; 10 positions agree with TRBD2. CDR3 length equals 14 residues. Germline V gene data show CDR1 as MNHEY and CDR2 as SVGEGT. V lost 7 bases and J lost 1; bases outside the gene matches: 3.

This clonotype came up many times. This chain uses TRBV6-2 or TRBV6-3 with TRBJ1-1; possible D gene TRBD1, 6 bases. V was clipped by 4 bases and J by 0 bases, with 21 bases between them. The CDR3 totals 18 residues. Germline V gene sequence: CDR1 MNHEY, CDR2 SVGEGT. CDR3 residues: CASSSLTQGLRMNTEAFF. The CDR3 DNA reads TGTGCCAGCAGTTCCCTTACGCAGGGGCTACGGATGAACACTGAAGCTTTCTTT.

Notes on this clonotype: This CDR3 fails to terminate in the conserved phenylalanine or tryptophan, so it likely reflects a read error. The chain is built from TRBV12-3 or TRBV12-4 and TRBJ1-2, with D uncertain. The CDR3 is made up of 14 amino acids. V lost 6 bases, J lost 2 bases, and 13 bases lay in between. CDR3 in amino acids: CASSRTSPNYGYTL. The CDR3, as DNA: TGTGCCAGCAGCCGTACCTCGCCGAACTATGGCTACACCTTA.

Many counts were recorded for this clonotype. CDR3 DNA: TGCAGTGGCCGGACAGGGGATTATGGCTACACCTTC. The encoded protein is CSGRTGDYGYTF. The gene calls are TRBV20-1 and TRBJ1-2; TRBD1 agrees at 9 bases. The CDR3 covers 12 residues. With 7 bases clipped from V and 5 bases from J, the junction kept 5 bases outside the gene matches. Looked up from germline, CDR1 is DFQATT and CDR2 is SNEGSKA (reference sequence).

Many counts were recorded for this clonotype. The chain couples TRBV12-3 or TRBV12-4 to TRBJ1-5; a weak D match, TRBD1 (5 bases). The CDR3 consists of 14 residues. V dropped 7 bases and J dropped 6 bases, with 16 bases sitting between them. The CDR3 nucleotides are TGTGCCAGCACCTTTCGCCCAGGGACTCAGCCCCAGCATTTT. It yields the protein CASTFRPGTQPQHF.

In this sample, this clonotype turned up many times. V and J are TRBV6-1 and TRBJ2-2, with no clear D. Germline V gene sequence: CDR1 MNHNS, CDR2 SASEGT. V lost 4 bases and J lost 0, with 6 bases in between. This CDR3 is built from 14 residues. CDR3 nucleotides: TGTGCCAGCAGTGCGCAGGCGAACACCGGGGAGCTGTTTTTT. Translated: CASSAQANTGELFF.

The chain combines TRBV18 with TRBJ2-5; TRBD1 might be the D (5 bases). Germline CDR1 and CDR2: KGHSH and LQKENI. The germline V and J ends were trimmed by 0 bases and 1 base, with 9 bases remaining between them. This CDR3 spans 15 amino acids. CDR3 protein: CASSPPQGRQETQYF. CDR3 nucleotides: TGTGCCAGCTCACCACCGCAGGGCCGCCAAGAGACCCAGTACTTC.

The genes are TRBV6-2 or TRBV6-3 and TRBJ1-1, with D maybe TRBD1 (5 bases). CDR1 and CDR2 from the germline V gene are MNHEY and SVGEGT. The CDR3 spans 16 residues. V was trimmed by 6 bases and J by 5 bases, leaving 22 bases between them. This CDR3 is CASRRLGPLGGTEAFF. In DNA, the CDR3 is TGTGCCAGCAGGCGTCTCGGGCCTCTTGGGGGAACTGAAGCTTTCTTT.

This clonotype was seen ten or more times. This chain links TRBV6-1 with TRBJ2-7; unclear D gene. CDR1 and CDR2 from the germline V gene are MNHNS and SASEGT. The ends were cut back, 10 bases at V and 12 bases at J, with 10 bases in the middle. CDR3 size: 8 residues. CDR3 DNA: TGTGCCAAAGTATCGGCGTACTTC. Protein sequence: CAKVSAYF.

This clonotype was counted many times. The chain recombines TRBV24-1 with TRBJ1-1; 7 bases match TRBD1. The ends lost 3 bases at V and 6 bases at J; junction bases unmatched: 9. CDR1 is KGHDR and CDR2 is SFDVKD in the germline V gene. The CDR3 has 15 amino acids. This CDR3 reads CATSDTQGVGAEAFF. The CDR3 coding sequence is TGTGCCACCAGTGATACTCAGGGGGTTGGCGCTGAAGCTTTCTTT.

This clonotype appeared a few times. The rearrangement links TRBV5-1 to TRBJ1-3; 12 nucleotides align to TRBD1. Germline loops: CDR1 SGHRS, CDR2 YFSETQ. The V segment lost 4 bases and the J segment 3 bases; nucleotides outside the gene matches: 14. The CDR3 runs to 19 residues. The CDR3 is CASSPRPRGTGGFGNTIYF. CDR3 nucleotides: TGCGCCAGCAGCCCAAGACCCCGAGGGACAGGGGGCTTTGGAAACACCATATATTTT.

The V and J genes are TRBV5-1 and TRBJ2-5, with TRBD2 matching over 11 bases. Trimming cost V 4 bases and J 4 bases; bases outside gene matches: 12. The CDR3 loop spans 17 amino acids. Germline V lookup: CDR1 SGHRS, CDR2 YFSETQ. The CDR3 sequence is CASSGGGVAGGPETQYF. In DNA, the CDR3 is TGCGCCAGCAGCGGCGGCGGTGTAGCGGGAGGGCCAGAGACCCAGTACTTC.

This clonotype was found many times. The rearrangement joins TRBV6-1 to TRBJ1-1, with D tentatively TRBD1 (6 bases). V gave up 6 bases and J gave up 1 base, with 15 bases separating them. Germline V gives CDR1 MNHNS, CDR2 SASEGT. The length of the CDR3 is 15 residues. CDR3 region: CASRSGDSPNTEAFF. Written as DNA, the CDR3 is TGTGCCAGCAGGTCAGGGGACTCACCGAACACTGAAGCTTTCTTT.

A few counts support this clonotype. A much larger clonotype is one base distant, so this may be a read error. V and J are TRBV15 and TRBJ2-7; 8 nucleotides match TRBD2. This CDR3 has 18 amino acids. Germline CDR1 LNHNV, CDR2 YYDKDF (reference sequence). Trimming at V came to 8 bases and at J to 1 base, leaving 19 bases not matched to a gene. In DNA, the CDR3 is TGTGCCACCTCTCCCCTCGGGAGGGGTTCGCCGGTTTCCTACGAGCAGTACTTC. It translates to CATSPLGRGSPVSYEQYF.

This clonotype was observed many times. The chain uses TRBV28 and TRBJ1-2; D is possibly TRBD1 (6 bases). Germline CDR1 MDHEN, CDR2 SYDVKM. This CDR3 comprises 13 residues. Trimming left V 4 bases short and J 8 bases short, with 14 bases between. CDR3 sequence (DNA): TGTGCCAGCAGTTGTTGGGGGCTTCGAGGCTACACCTTC. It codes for CASSCWGLRGYTF.

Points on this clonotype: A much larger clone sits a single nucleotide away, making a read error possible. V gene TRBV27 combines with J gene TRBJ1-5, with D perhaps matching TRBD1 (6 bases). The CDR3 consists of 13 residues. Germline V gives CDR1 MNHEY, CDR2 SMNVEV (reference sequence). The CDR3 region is CASSFGGQQPQRF. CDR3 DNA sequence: TGTGCCAGCAGTTTCGGTGGACAGCAGCCCCAGCGTTTT.